Following are 17 T cell receptor beta chains from one sample sequenced in a study of T cell responses to AZD1222 COVID-19 vaccine. The table came from immunoSEQ multiplex PCR; TCRdb's copy has only in-frame clones and leaves some out. The sample has roughly 140,000 clones; 75% to 90% are singletons. The specimen comprised peripheral blood, sampled 28 days after the second AZD1222 dose. These receptors were obtained from an adult who received the AZD1222 COVID-19 vaccine.

This rearrangement joins TRBV24-1 to TRBJ2-2; 12 bases fit TRBD2. After removal of 9 bases from V and 0 bases from J, the junction contained 4 bases not matched to a gene. CDR3 size: 16 residues. Germline V gene data show CDR1 as KGHDR and CDR2 as SFDVKD. The CDR3 is CATGLAGGPNTGELFF. Written as DNA, the CDR3 is TGTGCCACCGGGCTAGCGGGAGGGCCGAACACCGGGGAGCTGTTTTTT.

V is TRBV5-6 and J is TRBJ2-5; 7 bases fit TRBD2. Germline lookup yields CDR1 SGHDT and CDR2 YYEEEE. The CDR3 spans 16 residues. V gave up 4 bases and J gave up 2 bases; unmatched junction bases: 11. DNA of the CDR3: TGTGCCAGCAGCCAGCGGGGAGGGGCAGGACAAGAGACCCAGTACTTC. Translation: CASSQRGGAGQETQYF.

The rearrangement joins TRBV29-1 to TRBJ2-3; D is undetermined. V dropped 3 bases and J dropped 4 bases, with 8 bases sitting between them. CDR1 and CDR2 (germline): SQVTM, ANQGSEA. This CDR3 is 12 amino acids long. The CDR3 sequence is CSVEKSADTQYF. For the CDR3, the DNA is TGCAGCGTTGAGAAGTCAGCAGATACGCAGTATTTT.

This rearrangement joins TRBV27 to TRBJ1-6; possibly TRBD1 for D (5 bases). V lost 3 bases, J lost 1 base, and 19 bases lay in between. CDR3 size: 19 residues. CDR1 is MNHEY and CDR2 is SMNVEV in the germline V gene (reference sequence). CDR3 nucleotide sequence: TGTGCCAGCAGTTTCTCATACCCTCGGGGGGGATCCTATAATTCACCCCTCCACTTT. Amino acid sequence: CASSFSYPRGGSYNSPLHF.

V usage is TRBV29-1 and J usage is TRBJ1-1; perhaps TRBD1 as D (6 bases). V was trimmed by 7 bases and J by 6 bases, leaving 12 bases between them. Germline V gene lookup returns CDR1 SQVTM and CDR2 ANQGSEA. The length of the CDR3 is 11 residues. The CDR3 reads CSGLQGSEAFF. CDR3 DNA: TGCAGCGGTCTACAGGGCTCTGAAGCTTTCTTT.

This chain joins TRBV18 and TRBJ1-5, with no clear D. The germline gives CDR1 KGHSH, CDR2 LQKENI. Trimming cost V 2 bases and J 0 bases, with 8 bases left between them. The CDR3 extends over 15 amino acids. The CDR3, as DNA: TGTGCCAGCTCACCAGTTCGTAATAGCAATCAGCCCCAGCATTTT. Protein sequence: CASSPVRNSNQPQHF.

The rearrangement joins TRBV10-1 to TRBJ2-7; 12 nucleotides align to TRBD2. Germline V lookup: CDR1 WNHNN, CDR2 SYGVQD (reference sequence). V shed 6 bases and J 4 bases; nucleotides not matched to a gene: 7. The CDR3 spans 15 residues. This CDR3 reads CASSDRTSGEYEQYF. CDR3 nucleotide sequence: TGCGCCAGCAGCGACAGGACTAGCGGGGAGTACGAGCAGTACTTC.

The chain recombines TRBV4-1 with TRBJ1-2; D unresolved. CDR3 length: 12 amino acids. Trimming left V 0 bases short and J 8 bases short, with 7 bases between. Germline V lookup: CDR1 MGHRA, CDR2 YSYEKL. DNA of the CDR3: TGCGCCAGCAGCCAAGATTCTAGAGGCTACACCTTC. It yields the protein CASSQDSRGYTF.

Ten or more counts support this clone. The chain recombines TRBV11-3 with TRBJ1-3; D gene uncertain. The CDR3 extends over 13 amino acids. The germline gives CDR1 SGHNT, CDR2 YENEEA. V was clipped by 5 bases and J by 8 bases, with 13 bases between them. The CDR3 sequence is CASSARPEDTIYF. CDR3 in DNA: TGTGCCAGCAGCGCCCGCCCCGAGGACACCATATATTTT.

The chain combines TRBV5-6 with TRBJ1-4; TRBD1 agrees at 9 bases. This CDR3 has 13 residues. Germline V gene data show CDR1 as SGHDT and CDR2 as YYEEEE. J lost 4 bases, V lost 7 bases, and 2 bases had no gene match. The CDR3 is CASGTGLNEKLFF. The CDR3 coding sequence is TGTGCCAGCGGGACAGGGCTTAATGAAAAACTGTTTTTT.

V gene TRBV4-1 combines with J gene TRBJ2-7, with D maybe TRBD1 (6 bases). The CDR3 sequence is 15 residues long. Germline values: CDR1 MGHRA, CDR2 YSYEKL. Deletions cut 1 base from V and 4 bases from J, with 14 bases between. In DNA, the CDR3 is TGCGCCAGCAGCCAAGCCCTACAGGGAAAGTACGAGCAGTACGTC. Amino acid sequence: CASSQALQGKYEQYV.

CDR3 coding DNA: TGTGCCAGCAGGCGACAGAGCAATCAGCCCCAGCATTTT. Its protein product is CASRRQSNQPQHF. The V gene is TRBV2, the J gene TRBJ1-5, with D maybe TRBD1 (5 bases). Germline V gene data show CDR1 as SNHLY and CDR2 as FYNNEI. V lost 6 bases to trimming and J lost 1 base, with 7 bases between them. The CDR3 has 13 residues.

The chain joins TRBV30 to TRBJ1-5, with D perhaps matching TRBD1 (6 bases). Germline V lookup: CDR1 GTSNPN, CDR2 SVGIG (reference sequence). Trimming removed 5 bases from V and 5 bases from J, with 13 bases in between. The CDR3 length is 13 residues. CDR3 DNA: TGTGCCTGGTCAGACAGGAGGTATCAGCCCCAGCATTTT. It codes for CAWSDRRYQPQHF.

This chain's CDR3 is CASSHLRDTQYF. CDR3 DNA: TGTGCCAGCAGCCACTTACGAGATACGCAGTATTTT. This chain uses TRBV11-2 with TRBJ2-3; D not certain. The CDR3 sequence is 12 residues long. Trimming took off 5 bases at V and 5 bases at J, with 8 bases between the two ends. Germline V CDR1 and CDR2: SGHAT, FQNNGV.

V usage is TRBV19 and J usage is TRBJ2-7; the match to TRBD1 covers 7 bases. Germline-derived CDR1 and CDR2 are LNHDA and SQIVND (reference sequence). Unmatched junction bases numbered 13, after V lost 10 bases and J lost 1 base. This CDR3 is 15 amino acids long. This chain's CDR3 is CATRSSGQISYEQYF. The CDR3 DNA is TGTGCCACCAGAAGTTCGGGACAGATTTCCTACGAGCAGTACTTC.

This clone appeared a few times. The chain combines TRBV6-1 with TRBJ1-3, with TRBD1 matching 7 bases. With 2 bases clipped from V and 2 bases from J, the junction kept 0 bases outside the gene matches. The CDR3 has 14 amino acids. Germline V CDR1 and CDR2: MNHNS, SASEGT. CDR3: CASSETGAGNTIYF. The CDR3 DNA sequence: TGTGCCAGCAGTGAAACAGGGGCTGGAAACACCATATATTTT.

The V call is TRBV7-9, the J call TRBJ1-2; 7 bases align to TRBD1. Unmatched junction bases numbered 2, after V lost 3 bases and J lost 4 bases. The CDR3 runs 13 residues. Germline assignment: CDR1 SEHNR and CDR2 FQNEAQ (reference sequence). The CDR3 loop is CASSLGQIYGYTF. The DNA for the CDR3 is TGTGCCAGCAGCTTGGGACAGATCTATGGCTACACCTTC.